The 30 T cell receptor beta chains in this list originate from one sample, sequenced in a study of T cells in Graves' hyperthyroidism and ophthalmopathy. RNA transcripts yielded amplified TCR beta CDR3 regions. An initial round of RT-PCR targeting the TCR CDR3 relied on the HTBI primer set. TCRdb recomputed calls from the multiplex PCR reads with MiXCR, one row per CDR3 protein. The sample records 550,000 to 600,000 distinct CDR3 sequences, 35% to 55% being singletons. Sequenced input: peripheral blood or thyroid tissue (not recorded which). Receptors originate from an adult woman with Graves' disease, either hyperthyroidism or ophthalmopathy (not recorded which).

This clonotype has more than one count but fewer than ten. The J gene is TRBJ1-2, the V gene TRBV29-1; TRBD1 matches at 7 bases. The CDR3 consists of 15 residues. V trimming: 3 bases; J trimming: 4 bases; junction bases outside the gene matches: 11. In germline, CDR1 is SQVTM, CDR2 ANQGSEA. The CDR3 DNA follows: TGCAGCGTTGAGACCGAACTCGGGACAGCCTATGGCTACACCTTC. Its protein is CSVETELGTAYGYTF.

A few counts support this clonotype. The chain recombines TRBV6-1 with TRBJ1-2, with 8 positions matching TRBD1. Looked up from germline, CDR1 is MNHNS and CDR2 is SASEGT. This CDR3 spans 13 amino acids. With 3 bases clipped from V and 6 bases from J, the junction kept 3 bases outside the gene matches. The CDR3 loop reads CASSDQGADGYTF. The CDR3 DNA follows: TGTGCCAGCAGTGACCAGGGGGCTGATGGCTACACCTTC.

This clonotype showed up many times. The rearrangement joins TRBV7-9 to TRBJ1-1; no clear D. Germline V gene sequence: CDR1 SEHNR, CDR2 FQNEAQ (reference sequence). V was trimmed by 6 bases and J by 5 bases, leaving 4 bases between them. This CDR3 has 10 residues. DNA for the CDR3: TGTGCCAGCAGAGGGACTGAAGCTTTCTTT. Translating gives CASRGTEAFF.

This clonotype was counted once. Relative to the germline gene, one junction end is altered; a read error may explain this. The rearrangement uses TRBV5-6 and TRBJ2-2; perhaps TRBD2 as D (5 bases). CDR1 is SGHDT, CDR2 YYEEEE, per germline. This CDR3 is 15 amino acids long. The CDR3 DNA follows: TGTGCCTGGAGTACCCAGTCGAGAGACACCGGGGAGCTGTCTTTT. It codes for CAWSTQSRDTGELSF.

V and J are TRBV7-9 and TRBJ2-1; D may match TRBD1 or TRBD2 (7 bases each). V lost 5 bases, J lost 7 bases, and 15 bases lay in between. Germline V gene data show CDR1 as SEHNR and CDR2 as FQNEAQ (reference sequence). This CDR3 contains 14 residues. CDR3 bases: TGTGCCAGCAGCCAGGGGGGGGGGAGGAATGAGCAGTTCTTC. Translation gives CASSQGGGRNEQFF.

V gene TRBV9 combines with J gene TRBJ2-5, with D hard to call. This CDR3 is 14 amino acids long. The V and J ends lost 4 bases and 7 bases respectively, with 17 bases between them. CDR1 and CDR2 (germline): SGDLS, YYNGEE. DNA of the CDR3: TGTGCCAGCAGCCCCCGAAATAGTTTCGGGACCCAGTACTTC. Translation gives CASSPRNSFGTQYF.

This clonotype was seen at least ten times. V is TRBV5-1 and J is TRBJ2-2; D not resolved. V lost 0 bases and J lost 3, with 3 bases in between. CDR1 and CDR2 (germline): SGHRS, YFSETQ. This CDR3 has 13 residues. CDR3 loop: CASSLVDTGELFF. The CDR3 DNA sequence: TGCGCCAGCAGCTTGGTCGACACCGGGGAGCTGTTTTTT.

The chain has TRBV7-2 and TRBJ2-7, with 12 bases fitting TRBD2. The CDR3 is 14 amino acids. Germline V lookup: CDR1 SGHTA, CDR2 FQGNSA. V dropped 2 bases and J dropped 5; count of bases not matched to a gene: 1. DNA for the CDR3: TGTGCCAGCAGCTTATCTAGCGGGGGGGACGAGCAGTACTTC. It specifies CASSLSSGGDEQYF. Based on the CDR3 plus reference TRBV7-2 and TRBJ2-7, the full variable domain is GAGVSQSPSNKVTEKGKDVELRCDPISGHTALYWYRQSLGQGLEFLIYFQGNSAPDKSGLPSDRFSAERTGGSVSTLTIQRTQQEDSAVYLCASSLSSGGDEQYFGPGTRLTVT.

The chain is built from TRBV7-2 and TRBJ1-1; D unresolved. The CDR3 covers 14 residues. Germline CDR1 and CDR2: SGHTA and FQGNSA. Between the trimmed V and J ends, which lost 2 bases and 10 bases, there was a span of 17 bases. CDR3 coding DNA: TGTGCCAGCAGCTTAATGAGAGTACTAGCGGGAGCTTTCTTT. As protein: CASSLMRVLAGAFF.

The rearrangement uses TRBV7-8 and TRBJ1-1; D is ambiguous. V gave up 6 bases and J gave up 0 bases, with 29 bases separating them. This CDR3 is built from 20 residues. Germline loops: CDR1 SGHVS, CDR2 FQNEAQ. CDR3 bases: TGTGCCAGCAGACCCCGGGGAGCGGGAGTACGGGAGCTGTTGAACACTGAAGCTTTCTTT. Translated, it gives CASRPRGAGVRELLNTEAFF.

The chain is built from TRBV19 and TRBJ1-5; D is possibly TRBD1 (5 bases). Germline loops: CDR1 LNHDA, CDR2 SQIVND (reference sequence). The CDR3 length is 14 residues. Trimming pared 7 bases from V and 3 bases from J, leaving 13 bases between. CDR3 in DNA: TGTGCCAGTACCCCGTGGGGGGTCAATCAGCCCCAGCATTTT. Protein product: CASTPWGVNQPQHF.

This clonotype was counted at least ten times. V is TRBV2 and J is TRBJ2-7, with D hard to call. The V gene's germline CDR1 is SNHLY and CDR2 FYNNEI. V was clipped by 1 base and J by 2 bases, with 12 bases between them. This CDR3 has 15 amino acids. Written as DNA, the CDR3 is TGTGCCAGCAGTGAAGGACTCCTCAACACCTACGAGCAGTACTTC. Translating gives CASSEGLLNTYEQYF.

J is TRBJ1-2 and V is TRBV3-1; D uncertain. The V gene lost 3 bases and the J gene lost 1 base, with 9 bases spanning the gap. The CDR3 runs to 14 residues. Looked up from germline, CDR1 is LGHDT and CDR2 is YNNKEL (reference sequence). CDR3 coding DNA: TGTGCCAGCAGCCACCGGGGAGTTAACTATGGCTACACCTTC. Protein product: CASSHRGVNYGYTF. The full variable domain, with the rest looked up from reference TRBV3-1 and TRBJ1-2, is DTAVSQTPKYLVTQMGNDKSIKCEQNLGHDTMYWYKQDSKKFLKIMFSYNNKELIINETVPNRFSPKSPDKAHLNLHINSLELGDSAVYFCASSHRGVNYGYTFGSGTRLTVV.

This clonotype was counted a few times. V usage is TRBV25-1 and J usage is TRBJ1-6, with TRBD1 matching over 8 bases. Germline CDR1 reads MGHDK; CDR2 reads SYGVNS. V was clipped by 8 bases and J by 7 bases; unmatched bases: 7. This CDR3 comprises 14 residues. The CDR3 bases are TGTGCCAGCGGAAGGACAGGGTGGAATTCACCCCTCCACTTT. This gives the protein CASGRTGWNSPLHF.

This clonotype occurred many times. V and J are TRBV30 and TRBJ1-1, with TRBD1 identical over 7 bases. Germline-derived CDR1 and CDR2 are GTSNPN and SVGIG (reference sequence). The ends lost 6 bases at V and 1 base at J; junction bases unmatched: 5. The CDR3 is made up of 13 amino acids. The CDR3 is CACEQGSNTEAFF. As DNA, the CDR3 is TGTGCCTGCGAACAGGGGTCGAACACTGAAGCTTTCTTT.

Ten or more counts support this clonotype. This sequence joins TRBV5-1 and TRBJ1-5; D unresolved. The length of the CDR3 is 15 residues. Germline CDR1 is SGHRS and CDR2 is YFSETQ. The germline V and J ends were trimmed by 0 bases and 5 bases, with 12 bases remaining between them. As DNA, the CDR3 is TGCGCCAGCAGCTTGGCCGGGCAGAGCTATCAGCCCCAGCATTTT. This translates into CASSLAGQSYQPQHF.

The chain has TRBV5-1 and TRBJ2-7; D remains unclear. The V end was cut by 1 base, the J end by 2 bases, with 7 bases between. Germline V gives CDR1 SGHRS, CDR2 YFSETQ. The CDR3 runs to 13 residues. This CDR3 is CASSLSKAYEQYF. CDR3 sequence (DNA): TGCGCCAGCAGCTTGTCGAAGGCCTACGAGCAGTACTTC.

Notes on this clonotype: The CDR3 does not close with the conserved phenylalanine or tryptophan, likely indicating a read error. It is unclear where the CDR3 begins or ends on the DNA, so no DNA is shown, and the CDR3 is as TCRdb lists it. The chain uses TRBV2 and TRBJ1-3. The CDR3 comprises 9 residues, both ends counted. Germline lookup yields CDR1 SNHLY and CDR2 FYNNEI. CDR3: CATRANLNY.

This clonotype was observed at least ten times. This rearrangement joins TRBV19 to TRBJ1-5; D gene ambiguous. The CDR3 has 13 residues. In germline, CDR1 is LNHDA, CDR2 SQIVND (reference sequence). Trimming removed 0 bases at V and 5 bases at J, with 5 bases between. The CDR3 bases are TGTGCCAGTAGTATAGACCGCGATCAGCCCCAGCATTTT. It encodes CASSIDRDQPQHF.

The gene calls are TRBV15 and TRBJ2-7; D unresolved. Germline V gives CDR1 LNHNV, CDR2 YYDKDF (reference sequence). The CDR3 loop spans 15 amino acids. V was pared by 0 bases and J by 1 base, with 10 bases between. The CDR3: CATSRDRAGSYEQYF. The CDR3 DNA is TGTGCCACCAGCAGAGATAGGGCAGGTTCCTACGAGCAGTACTTC.

This clonotype was counted at least ten times. V and J are TRBV6-5 and TRBJ1-2; 7 bases are shared with TRBD1. The CDR3 is 13 amino acids. The V and J ends lost 4 bases and 7 bases, in that order; junction bases with no gene match: 6. The germline V gene has CDR1 MNHEY and CDR2 SVGAGI. The CDR3 DNA reads as TGTGCCAGCAGTTCGACAGGGTATTCTGGCTACACCTTC. It translates to CASSSTGYSGYTF.

This clonotype was recorded at least ten times. The genes are TRBV7-3 and TRBJ2-7; D perhaps matches TRBD2 (6 bases). CDR1 and CDR2 (germline): SGHTA, FQGTGA. The V and J ends lost 5 bases and 6 bases respectively, with 14 bases between them. The CDR3 contains 13 residues. The CDR3 nucleotides read TGTGCCAGCAGCATCGGGAGATCTGCCGAGCAGTACTTC. Encoded protein: CASSIGRSAEQYF.

The chain carries TRBV14 and TRBJ1-1, with TRBD1 matching 9 bases. There are 14 residues in the CDR3. CDR1 SGHDN and CDR2 FVKESK come from the germline V gene. V trimming: 2 bases; J trimming: 6 bases; junction bases outside the gene matches: 4. The CDR3 DNA reads TGTGCCAGCAGCCAACCCGGGACAGGGCCTGAAGCTTTCTTT. It specifies CASSQPGTGPEAFF.

This rearrangement joins TRBV27 to TRBJ2-7; D remains ambiguous. Trimming shortened V by 6 bases and J by 2 bases, and 14 bases separated the two germline ends. The CDR3 consists of 14 residues. The germline gives CDR1 MNHEY, CDR2 SMNVEV (reference sequence). The CDR3 DNA sequence: TGTGCCAGCAGGAACCGACTGAATGCCTACGAGCAGTACTTC. This translates into CASRNRLNAYEQYF.

Turning to this clonotype: It may be a read error: a sequence one base away is much more abundant. V and J are TRBV5-1 and TRBJ1-1, with 12 bases lining up with TRBD1. J gave up 6 bases and V 7 bases, and 10 bases lay outside the gene matches. The CDR3 is made up of 15 amino acids. Germline CDR1 SGHRS, CDR2 YFSETQ. The CDR3 region is CASGIRDRGPAEAFF. The CDR3 DNA reads TGCGCCAGCGGCATCCGGGACAGGGGGCCCGCTGAAGCTTTCTTT.

In regard to this clonotype: One junction end does not reproduce the germline sequence, and a read error may be involved. The rearrangement links TRBV12-3 or TRBV12-4 to TRBJ2-5; no reliable D call. This CDR3 has 11 amino acids. The CDR3 DNA reads as TGTGCCAGCAGCGTAGAAGAGATCCAGTACTTC. Residues: CASSVEEIQYF.

This clonotype was observed at least ten times. J is TRBJ1-3 and V is TRBV25-1; D not certain. Between the trimmed V and J ends, which lost 1 base and 6 bases, there was a span of 7 bases. This CDR3 region has 13 residues. Looked up from germline, CDR1 is MGHDK and CDR2 is SYGVNS. In nucleotides, the CDR3 is TGTGCCAGCAGTGAATCTTATAAAAACACCATATATTTT. Its translation is CASSESYKNTIYF.

This clonotype was observed many times. The J gene is TRBJ2-7, the V gene TRBV4-2; TRBD2 is a possible D gene (6 bases). The germline gives CDR1 LGHNA, CDR2 YNFKEQ. V was pared by 0 bases and J by 0 bases, with 9 bases between. The CDR3 is 15 amino acids. The CDR3 spells CASSQDPGSSYEQYF. The CDR3 bases are TGTGCCAGCAGCCAAGACCCCGGGAGCTCCTACGAGCAGTACTTC.

To note about this clonotype: A read error may explain this, as a much larger clone is one base away. The conserved phenylalanine or tryptophan normally closing the CDR3 is absent here, so this likely arose from a read error. The rearrangement links TRBV7-9 to TRBJ1-2; D is undetermined. Germline V gene sequence: CDR1 SEHNR, CDR2 FQNEAQ (reference sequence). V lost 5 bases to trimming and J lost 1 base, with 17 bases between them. CDR3 length: 16 residues. The CDR3 protein is CASSQGSNQINYGYTL. The DNA for the CDR3 is TGTGCCAGCAGCCAAGGTTCCAACCAGATTAACTATGGCTACACCCTC.

V gene TRBV25-1 combines with J gene TRBJ1-5, with 7 bases identical to TRBD1. V was pared by 2 bases and J by 7 bases, with 17 bases of the junction left unmatched. CDR1 MGHDK and CDR2 SYGVNS come from the germline V gene. This CDR3 spans 18 amino acids. CDR3 DNA: TGTGCCAGCAGTGAAGGGACCTCTAGCAACCCAGGGGGACAGCCCCAGCATTTT. Amino acids: CASSEGTSSNPGGQPQHF.